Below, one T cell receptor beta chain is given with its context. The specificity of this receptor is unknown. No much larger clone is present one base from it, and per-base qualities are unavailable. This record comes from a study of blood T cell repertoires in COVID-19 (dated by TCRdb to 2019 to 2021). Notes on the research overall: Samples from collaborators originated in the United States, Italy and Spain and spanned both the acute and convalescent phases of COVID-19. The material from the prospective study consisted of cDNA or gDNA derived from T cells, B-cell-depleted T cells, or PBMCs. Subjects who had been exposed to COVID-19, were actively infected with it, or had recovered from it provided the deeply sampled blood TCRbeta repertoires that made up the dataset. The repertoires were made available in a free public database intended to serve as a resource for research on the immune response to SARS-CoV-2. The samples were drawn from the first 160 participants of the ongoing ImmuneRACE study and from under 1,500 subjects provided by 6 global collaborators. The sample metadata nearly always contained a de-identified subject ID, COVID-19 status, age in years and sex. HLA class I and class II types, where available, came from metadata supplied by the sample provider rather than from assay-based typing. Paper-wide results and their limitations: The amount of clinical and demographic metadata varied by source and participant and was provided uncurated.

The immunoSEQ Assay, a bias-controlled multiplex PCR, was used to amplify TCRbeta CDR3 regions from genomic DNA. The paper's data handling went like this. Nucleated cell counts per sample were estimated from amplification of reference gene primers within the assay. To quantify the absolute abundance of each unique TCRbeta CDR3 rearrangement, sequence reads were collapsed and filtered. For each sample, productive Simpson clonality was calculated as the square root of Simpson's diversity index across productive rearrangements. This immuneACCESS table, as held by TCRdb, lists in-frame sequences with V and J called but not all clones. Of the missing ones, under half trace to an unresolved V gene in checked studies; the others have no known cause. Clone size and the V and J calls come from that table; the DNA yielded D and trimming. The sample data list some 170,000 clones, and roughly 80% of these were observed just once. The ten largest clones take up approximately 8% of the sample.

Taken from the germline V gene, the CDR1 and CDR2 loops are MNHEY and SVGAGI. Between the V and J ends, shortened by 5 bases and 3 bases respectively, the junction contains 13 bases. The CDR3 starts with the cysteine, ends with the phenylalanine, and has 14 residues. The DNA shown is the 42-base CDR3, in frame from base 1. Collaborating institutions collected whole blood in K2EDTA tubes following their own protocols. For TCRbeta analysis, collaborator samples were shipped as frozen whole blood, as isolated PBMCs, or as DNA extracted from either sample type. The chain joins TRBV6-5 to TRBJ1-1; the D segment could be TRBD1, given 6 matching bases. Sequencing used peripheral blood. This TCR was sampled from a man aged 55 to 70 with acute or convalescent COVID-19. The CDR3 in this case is CASSRQAADTEAFF. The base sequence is TGTGCCAGCAGTCGACAGGCCGCGGACACTGAAGCTTTCTTT.